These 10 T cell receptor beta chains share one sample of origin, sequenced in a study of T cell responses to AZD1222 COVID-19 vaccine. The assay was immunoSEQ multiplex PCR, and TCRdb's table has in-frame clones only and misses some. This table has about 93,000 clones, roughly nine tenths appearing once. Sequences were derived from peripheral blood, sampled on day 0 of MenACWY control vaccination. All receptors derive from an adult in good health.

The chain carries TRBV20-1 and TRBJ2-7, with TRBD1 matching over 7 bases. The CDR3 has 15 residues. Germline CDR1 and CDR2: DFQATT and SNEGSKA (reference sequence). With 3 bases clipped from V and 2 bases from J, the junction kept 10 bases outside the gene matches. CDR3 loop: CSASPTGTATYEQYF. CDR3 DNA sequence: TGCAGTGCTAGTCCCACCGGGACAGCAACCTACGAGCAGTACTTC.

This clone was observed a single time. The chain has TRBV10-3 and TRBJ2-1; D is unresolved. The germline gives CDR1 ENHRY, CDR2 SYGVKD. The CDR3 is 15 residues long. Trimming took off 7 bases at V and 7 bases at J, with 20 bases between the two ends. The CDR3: CAITETTALGNEQFF. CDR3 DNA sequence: TGTGCCATCACCGAGACCACAGCCTTAGGTAATGAGCAGTTCTTC.

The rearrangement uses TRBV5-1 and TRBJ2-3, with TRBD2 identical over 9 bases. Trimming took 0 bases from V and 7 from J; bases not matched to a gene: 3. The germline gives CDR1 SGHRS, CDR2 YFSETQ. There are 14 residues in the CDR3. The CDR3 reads CASSLEAGGNTQYF. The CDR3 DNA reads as TGCGCCAGCAGCTTGGAGGCGGGGGGGAATACGCAGTATTTT.

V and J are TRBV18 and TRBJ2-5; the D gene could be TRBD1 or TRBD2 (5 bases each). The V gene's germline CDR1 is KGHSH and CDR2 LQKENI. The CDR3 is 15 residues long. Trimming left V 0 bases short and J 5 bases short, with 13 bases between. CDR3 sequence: CASSPPSRAGETQYF. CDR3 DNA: TGTGCCAGCTCACCACCAAGCAGGGCGGGCGAGACCCAGTACTTC.

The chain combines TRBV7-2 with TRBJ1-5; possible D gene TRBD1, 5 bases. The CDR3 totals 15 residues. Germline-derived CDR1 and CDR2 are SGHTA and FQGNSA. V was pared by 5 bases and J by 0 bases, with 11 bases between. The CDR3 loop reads CASSGGPISNQPQHF. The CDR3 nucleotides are TGTGCCAGCAGCGGGGGACCGATTAGCAATCAGCCCCAGCATTTT.

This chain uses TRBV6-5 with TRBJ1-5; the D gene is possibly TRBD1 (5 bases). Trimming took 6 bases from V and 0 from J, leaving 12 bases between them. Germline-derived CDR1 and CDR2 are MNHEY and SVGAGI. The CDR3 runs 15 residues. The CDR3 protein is CASSRTLYSNQPQHF. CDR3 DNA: TGTGCCAGCAGCAGGACACTTTATAGCAATCAGCCCCAGCATTTT.

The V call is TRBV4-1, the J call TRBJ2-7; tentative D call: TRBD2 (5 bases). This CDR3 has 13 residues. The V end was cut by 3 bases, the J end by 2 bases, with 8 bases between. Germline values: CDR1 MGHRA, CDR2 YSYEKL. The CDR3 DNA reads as TGCGCCAGCAGCCATGACGGGGCCTACGAGCAGTACTTC. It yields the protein CASSHDGAYEQYF.

The CDR3 reads CASSEDSTDTQYF. The CDR3 DNA reads as TGCGCCAGCAGCGAGGATTCCACAGATACGCAGTATTTT. The chain is built from TRBV5-1 and TRBJ2-3; D unclear. CDR1 and CDR2 from the germline V gene are SGHRS and YFSETQ. There are 13 residues in the CDR3. V was trimmed by 4 bases and J by 2 bases, leaving 8 bases between them.

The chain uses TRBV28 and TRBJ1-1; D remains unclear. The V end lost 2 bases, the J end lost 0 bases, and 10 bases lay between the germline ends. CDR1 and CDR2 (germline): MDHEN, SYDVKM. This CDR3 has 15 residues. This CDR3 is CASSLGQLMNTEAFF. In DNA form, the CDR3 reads TGTGCCAGCAGTTTAGGCCAGCTTATGAACACTGAAGCTTTCTTT.

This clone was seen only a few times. The CDR3 nucleotides read TGCGCCAGCAGCTTGGGAAACAGGGAACCCCTCCACTTT. This translates into CASSLGNREPLHF. The chain employs TRBV5-1 and TRBJ1-6; D is possibly TRBD1 (6 bases). CDR1 is SGHRS and CDR2 is YFSETQ in the germline V gene. This CDR3 has 13 residues. V lost 0 bases to trimming and J lost 12 bases, with 10 bases between them.